Sequencing of this TCR beta chain was carried out in a study of T cell responses to AZD1222 COVID-19 vaccine. Overall study: Investigators merged groups given second doses at roughly 4 or roughly 12 weeks.

CDR3 length equals 13 residues. CDR1 and CDR2 (germline): DFQATT, SNEGSKA (reference sequence). With V trimmed by 3 bases and J by 8 bases, 6 bases remained unmatched. This table comes from immunoSEQ multiplex PCR, and its TCRdb copy is limited to in-frame clones, with some not included. The sample yields 200,000 to 300,000 clones, 90% to 95% seen once. The sequencing here drew on peripheral blood, taken on day 0 of AZD1222 vaccination. V is TRBV20-1 and J is TRBJ2-1, with 8 positions matching TRBD2. The TCR originated in an adult in good health. The DNA of the CDR3 is TGCAGTGCTAGTTGGGGAGCGGGAGATGAGCAGTTCTTC. Protein: CSASWGAGDEQFF.